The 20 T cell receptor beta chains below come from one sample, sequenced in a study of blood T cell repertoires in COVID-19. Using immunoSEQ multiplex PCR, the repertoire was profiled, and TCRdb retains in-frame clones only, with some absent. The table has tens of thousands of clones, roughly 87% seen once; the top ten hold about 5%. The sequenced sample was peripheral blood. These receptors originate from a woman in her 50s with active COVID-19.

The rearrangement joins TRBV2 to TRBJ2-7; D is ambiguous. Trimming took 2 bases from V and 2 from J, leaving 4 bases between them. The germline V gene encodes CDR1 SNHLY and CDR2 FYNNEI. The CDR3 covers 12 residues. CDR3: CASSESPYEQYF. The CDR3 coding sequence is TGTGCCAGCAGTGAAAGCCCCTACGAGCAGTACTTC.

The CDR3: CASSKERARGSYEQYF. The CDR3, as DNA: TGTGCCAGCAGCAAAGAGAGGGCAAGGGGGTCCTACGAGCAGTACTTC. The chain is built from TRBV21-1 and TRBJ2-7; the table names TRBD1, a call not compared with the DNA. TRBV21-1 is described as a pseudogene. The CDR3 extends over 16 amino acids.

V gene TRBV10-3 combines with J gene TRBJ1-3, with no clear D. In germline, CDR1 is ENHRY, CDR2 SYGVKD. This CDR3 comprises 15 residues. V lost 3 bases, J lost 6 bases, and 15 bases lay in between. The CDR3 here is CAISDSGEWKNTIYF. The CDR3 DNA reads TGTGCCATCAGTGACTCCGGGGAGTGGAAAAACACCATATATTTT.

The CDR3: CASSSGGPGANVLTF. Written as DNA, the CDR3 is TGTGCCAGCAGCTCGGGGGGGCCTGGGGCCAACGTCCTGACTTTC. This chain connects TRBV5-4 to TRBJ2-6; 8 bases line up with TRBD2. The germline gives CDR1 SGHNT, CDR2 YYREEE (reference sequence). The junction had 1 base not matched to a gene; V was cut back by 3 bases and J by 2 bases. The CDR3 has 15 amino acids. The full variable domain, its missing parts supplied by reference TRBV5-4 and TRBJ2-6, is ETGVTQSPTHLIKTRGQQVTLRCSSQSGHNTVSWYQQALGQGPQFIFQYYREEENGRGNFPPRFSGLQFPNYSSELNVNALELDDSALYLCASSSGGPGANVLTFGAGSRLTVL.

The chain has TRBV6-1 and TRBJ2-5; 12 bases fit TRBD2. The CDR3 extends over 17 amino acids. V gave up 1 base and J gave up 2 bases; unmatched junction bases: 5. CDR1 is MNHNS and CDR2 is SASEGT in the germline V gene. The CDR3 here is CASSEVHLAGGQETQYF. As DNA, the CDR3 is TGTGCCAGCAGTGAAGTCCACCTAGCGGGAGGGCAAGAGACCCAGTACTTC.

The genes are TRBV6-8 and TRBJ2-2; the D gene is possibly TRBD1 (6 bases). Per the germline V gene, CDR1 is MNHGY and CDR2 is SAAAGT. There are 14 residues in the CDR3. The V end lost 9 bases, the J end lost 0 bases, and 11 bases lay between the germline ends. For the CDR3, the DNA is TGTGCCAGAGGGGGTAAGGCGAACACCGGGGAGCTGTTTTTT. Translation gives CARGGKANTGELFF.

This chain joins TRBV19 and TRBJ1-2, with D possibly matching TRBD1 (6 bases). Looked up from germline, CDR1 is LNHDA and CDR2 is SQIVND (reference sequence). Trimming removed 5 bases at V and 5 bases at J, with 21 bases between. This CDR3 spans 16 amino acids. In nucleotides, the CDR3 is TGTGCCAGTAGTCCTAAGGACAGATTGTTCCGTTATGGCTACACCTTC. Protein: CASSPKDRLFRYGYTF.

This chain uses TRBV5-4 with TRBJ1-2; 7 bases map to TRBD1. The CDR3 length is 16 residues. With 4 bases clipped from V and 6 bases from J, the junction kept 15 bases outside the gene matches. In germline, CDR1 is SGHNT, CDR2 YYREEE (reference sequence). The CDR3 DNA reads TGTGCCAGCAGCCGCTTGACAGGGAAAGCAGGAGATGGCTACACCTTC. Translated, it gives CASSRLTGKAGDGYTF.

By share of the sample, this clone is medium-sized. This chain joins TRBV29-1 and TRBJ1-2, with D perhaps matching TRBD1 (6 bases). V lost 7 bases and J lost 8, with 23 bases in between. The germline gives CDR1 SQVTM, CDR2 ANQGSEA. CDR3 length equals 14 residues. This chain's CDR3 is CSASHRQGQLGYTF. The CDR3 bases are TGCAGCGCCAGCCATCGGCAGGGGCAGCTGGGCTACACCTTC. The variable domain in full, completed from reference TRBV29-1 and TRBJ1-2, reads SAVISQKPSRDICQRGTSLTIQCQVDSQVTMMFWYRQQPGQSLTLIATANQGSEATYESGFVIDKFPISRPNLTFSTLTVSNMSPEDSSIYLCSASHRQGQLGYTFGSGTRLTVV.

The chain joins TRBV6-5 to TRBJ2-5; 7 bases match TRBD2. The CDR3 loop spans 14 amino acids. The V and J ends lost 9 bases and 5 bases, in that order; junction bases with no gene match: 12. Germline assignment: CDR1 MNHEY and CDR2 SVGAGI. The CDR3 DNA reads TGTGCCAGTGGGGGGGACCGGAATGGGGAGACCCAGTACTTC. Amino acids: CASGGDRNGETQYF.

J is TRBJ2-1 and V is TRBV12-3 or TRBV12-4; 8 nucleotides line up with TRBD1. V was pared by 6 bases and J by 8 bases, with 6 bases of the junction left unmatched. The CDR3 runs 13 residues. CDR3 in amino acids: CASSYDRGYEQFF. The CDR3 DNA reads TGTGCCAGCAGCTACGACAGGGGATATGAGCAGTTCTTC.

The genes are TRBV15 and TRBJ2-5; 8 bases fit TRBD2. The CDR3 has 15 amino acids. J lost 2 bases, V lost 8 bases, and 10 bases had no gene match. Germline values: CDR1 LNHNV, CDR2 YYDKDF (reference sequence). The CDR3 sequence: CATHGGAGVQETQYF. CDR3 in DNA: TGTGCCACCCACGGAGGAGCGGGAGTTCAAGAGACCCAGTACTTC. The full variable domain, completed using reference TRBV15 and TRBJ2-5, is DAMVIQNPRYQVTQFGKPVTLSCSQTLNHNVMYWYQQKSSQAPKLLFHYYDKDFNNEADTPDNFQSRRPNTSFCFLDIRSPGLGDTAMYLCATHGGAGVQETQYFGPGTRLLVL.

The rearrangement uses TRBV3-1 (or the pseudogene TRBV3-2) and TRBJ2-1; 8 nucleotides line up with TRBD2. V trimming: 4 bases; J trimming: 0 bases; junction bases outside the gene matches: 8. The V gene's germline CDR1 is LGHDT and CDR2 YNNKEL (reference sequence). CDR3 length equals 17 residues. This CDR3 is CASSPPTSASSYNEQFF. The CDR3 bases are TGTGCCAGCAGCCCCCCGACTAGCGCCAGCTCCTACAATGAGCAGTTCTTC.

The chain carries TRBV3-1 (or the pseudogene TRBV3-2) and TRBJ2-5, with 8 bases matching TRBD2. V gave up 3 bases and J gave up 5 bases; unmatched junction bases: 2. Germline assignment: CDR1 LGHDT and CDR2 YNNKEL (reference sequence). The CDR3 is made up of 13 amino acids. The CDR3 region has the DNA TGTGCCAGCAGCCATCGGGGGGGGGAGACCCAGTACTTC. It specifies CASSHRGGETQYF.

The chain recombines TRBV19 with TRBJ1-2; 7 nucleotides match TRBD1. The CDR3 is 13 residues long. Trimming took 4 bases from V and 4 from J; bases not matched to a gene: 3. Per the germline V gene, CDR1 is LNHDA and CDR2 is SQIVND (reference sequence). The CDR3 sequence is CASSTGQSYGYTF. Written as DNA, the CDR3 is TGTGCCAGTAGTACGGGACAGAGCTATGGCTACACCTTC.

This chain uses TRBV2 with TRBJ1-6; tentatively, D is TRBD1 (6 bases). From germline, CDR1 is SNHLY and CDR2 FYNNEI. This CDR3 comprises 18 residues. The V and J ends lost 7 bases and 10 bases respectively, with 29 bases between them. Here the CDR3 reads CASKTGYLGIPRRSPLHF. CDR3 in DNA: TGTGCCAGCAAAACAGGGTATCTCGGGATCCCAAGAAGGTCACCCCTCCACTTT.

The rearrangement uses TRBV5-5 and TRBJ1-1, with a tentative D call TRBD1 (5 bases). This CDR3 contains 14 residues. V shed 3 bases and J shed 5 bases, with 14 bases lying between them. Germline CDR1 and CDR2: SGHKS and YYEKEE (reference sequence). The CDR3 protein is CASSWGDLGTEAFF. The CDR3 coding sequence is TGTGCCAGCAGCTGGGGGGACCTGGGGACTGAAGCTTTCTTT.

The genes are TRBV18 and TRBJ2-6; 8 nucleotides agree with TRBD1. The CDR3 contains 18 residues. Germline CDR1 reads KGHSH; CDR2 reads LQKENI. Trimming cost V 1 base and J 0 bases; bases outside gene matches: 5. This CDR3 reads CASSPRGTGDSGANVLTF. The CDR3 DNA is TGTGCCAGCTCACCACGAGGGACAGGAGACTCTGGGGCCAACGTCCTGACTTTC.

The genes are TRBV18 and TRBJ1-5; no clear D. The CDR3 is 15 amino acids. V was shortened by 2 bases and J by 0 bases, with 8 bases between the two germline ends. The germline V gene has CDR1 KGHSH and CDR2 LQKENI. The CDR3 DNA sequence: TGTGCCAGCTCACCAGCAGCGAATAGCAATCAGCCCCAGCATTTT. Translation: CASSPAANSNQPQHF.

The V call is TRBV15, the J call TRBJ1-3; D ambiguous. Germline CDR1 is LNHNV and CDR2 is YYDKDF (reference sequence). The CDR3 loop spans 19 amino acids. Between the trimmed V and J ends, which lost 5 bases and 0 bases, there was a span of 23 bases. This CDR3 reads CATSERTGWGSLSGNTIYF. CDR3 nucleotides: TGTGCCACCAGCGAGAGGACGGGATGGGGATCTCTCTCTGGAAACACCATATATTTT.